This TCR beta chain derives from a study of cytomegalovirus exposure and HLA in healthy donors. Study-level points and caveats: Both high specificity and high sensitivity reportedly marked the classifier's diagnosis of cytomegalovirus status.

Of note for this clone: No antigen is known for it.

The repertoire was sequenced with immunoSEQ multiplex PCR; TCRdb's copy has only in-frame clones and lacks some. The table includes roughly 350,000 clones, roughly 85% detected once. It was the approximately 120-subject validation cohort, separate from the roughly 700-subject first cohort, to which the donors belonged. The source of this sequence is a young woman in good health and CMV-seronegative. The sequenced sample was PBMCs.

The CDR3 DNA reads TGTGCCAGCAGCCCCGAAGGGACTGTTAACACCGGGGAGCTGTTTTTT. This sequence encodes CASSPEGTVNTGELFF. The chain links TRBV27 to TRBJ2-2; tentative D call: TRBD2 (6 bases). CDR1 is MNHEY and CDR2 is SMNVEV in the germline V gene (reference sequence). V lost 6 bases, J lost 2 bases, and 16 bases lay in between. The CDR3 sequence is 16 residues long.